These 28 T cell receptor beta chains came from one sample sequenced in a study of CD8+CD57+ T cells in acquired aplastic anemia. Patients sequenced had flow cytometry evidence of CD8+CD57+ cell expansion. The template used for profiling TCR beta VDJ and CDR3 was genomic DNA. TCRdb itself ran the reads through MiXCR, one entry per CDR3 protein. This table has about 190,000 distinct CDR3 sequences, under 55% appearing once. The sample taken for sequencing was sorted CD4+, CD8+, or CD8+CD57+ T cells (not recorded which) from PBMCs. The receptors stem from a human donor with aplastic anemia.

A word on this clonotype: The junction differs from germline at one of its ends, possibly a read error. The rearrangement uses TRBV7-9 and TRBJ1-6, with D unclear. The CDR3 length is 13 residues. Per germline, CDR1 SEHNR and CDR2 FQNEAQ (reference sequence). CDR3 in amino acids: CASSLTWDSPPHF. As DNA, the CDR3 is TGTGCCAGCAGCTTGACATGGGATTCACCCCCCCACTTT.

This clonotype came up many times. This sequence joins TRBV24-1 and TRBJ1-2; 7 nucleotides match TRBD1. In germline, CDR1 is KGHDR, CDR2 SFDVKD. The CDR3 sequence is 13 residues long. Trimming cost V 1 base and J 7 bases; bases outside gene matches: 2. CDR3 sequence (DNA): TGTGCCACCAGTGATTTCAGGGGGGCTGGCTACACCTTC. Its translation: CATSDFRGAGYTF.

This clonotype was seen ten or more times. The V and J genes are TRBV6-1 and TRBJ2-3; D is unclear. V was clipped by 5 bases and J by 12 bases, with 3 bases between them. The germline CDR1 and CDR2 sequences are MNHNS and SASEGT. The CDR3 runs 8 residues. The CDR3 protein is CASSTQYF. CDR3 sequence (DNA): TGTGCCAGCAGTACTCAGTATTTT.

This clonotype was observed many times. This chain links TRBV19 with TRBJ2-2; weak D call: TRBD1 (5 bases). Germline CDR1 reads LNHDA; CDR2 reads SQIVND (reference sequence). This CDR3 is 13 amino acids long. Deletions cut 0 bases from V and 7 bases from J, with 6 bases between. The CDR3 bases are TGTGCCAGTAGTATAGAGGGGCTCGGGGAGCTGTTTTTT. Protein product: CASSIEGLGELFF.

This clonotype was recorded at least ten times. The rearrangement joins TRBV7-3 to TRBJ2-3; the D gene could be TRBD1 or TRBD2 (5 bases each). Germline CDR1 and CDR2: SGHTA and FQGTGA. V lost 5 bases to trimming and J lost 1 base, with 13 bases between them. The CDR3 is made up of 15 amino acids. CDR3 protein: CASSPGTHRTDTQYF. CDR3 bases: TGTGCCAGCAGCCCCGGGACCCACCGCACAGATACGCAGTATTTT.

This rearrangement joins TRBV6-2 or TRBV6-3 to TRBJ2-3; TRBD2 matches 12 bases. Germline CDR1 and CDR2: MNHEY and SVGEGT. The CDR3 is made up of 17 amino acids. V lost 2 bases and J lost 4; bases outside the gene matches: 7. The DNA for the CDR3 is TGTGCCAGCAGTTACCGGACTAGCGGGACTAGCGCAGATACGCAGTATTTT. This encodes CASSYRTSGTSADTQYF.

The V call is TRBV2, the J call TRBJ1-1; D is ambiguous. CDR3 length: 14 amino acids. V lost 4 bases, J lost 5 bases, and 14 bases lay in between. Germline lookup yields CDR1 SNHLY and CDR2 FYNNEI. CDR3 amino acids: CASSGQMGATEAFF. The CDR3, as DNA: TGTGCCAGCAGTGGGCAGATGGGAGCGACTGAAGCTTTCTTT.

This clonotype showed up many times. V is TRBV5-1 and J is TRBJ2-7; TRBD2 matches at 12 bases. The J segment lost 4 bases and the V segment lost 4 bases, leaving 6 bases of the junction unmatched. Germline V gene sequence: CDR1 SGHRS, CDR2 YFSETQ. This CDR3 is built from 15 residues. CDR3 DNA: TGCGCCAGCAGCGCCGGGACTAGCGGGTTTTACGAGCAGTACTTC. It is translated as CASSAGTSGFYEQYF.

The chain couples TRBV2 to TRBJ1-2; unclear D gene. The V gene's germline CDR1 is SNHLY and CDR2 FYNNEI. The CDR3 has 15 amino acids. The V end lost 5 bases, the J end lost 2 bases, and 15 bases lay between the germline ends. CDR3 bases: TGTGCCAGCAGTCCCCCCACGGGAGGGAACTATGGCTACACCTTC. Amino acids: CASSPPTGGNYGYTF.

This rearrangement joins TRBV7-6 to TRBJ2-3; TRBD1 agrees at 10 bases. J was trimmed by 4 bases and V by 4 bases; bases with no gene match: 5. Germline values: CDR1 SGHVS, CDR2 FNYEAQ. The CDR3 sequence is 15 residues long. The CDR3 DNA sequence: TGTGCCAGCAGCTCCCGGGACAGGGGTCCAGATACGCAGTATTTT. Amino acids: CASSSRDRGPDTQYF.

This clonotype was observed a few times. V is TRBV19 and J is TRBJ2-7; the match to TRBD1 covers 7 bases. Germline assignment: CDR1 LNHDA and CDR2 SQIVND (reference sequence). Trimming cost V 5 bases and J 4 bases; bases outside gene matches: 8. This CDR3 contains 14 residues. This CDR3 is CASSVAGTVYEQYF. DNA of the CDR3: TGTGCCAGTAGTGTCGCCGGGACAGTGTACGAGCAGTACTTC.

V and J are TRBV10-3 and TRBJ2-1, with 14 nucleotides matching TRBD2. Germline-derived CDR1 and CDR2 are ENHRY and SYGVKD. Trimming at V came to 6 bases and at J to 9 bases, leaving 10 bases not matched to a gene. CDR3 length: 16 amino acids. CDR3 bases: TGTGCCATCAGGAGGGGACTAGCGGGAGACGCGACTGAGCAGTTCTTC. This codes for CAIRRGLAGDATEQFF.

The rearrangement uses TRBV20-1 and TRBJ1-2, with D tentatively TRBD1 (5 bases). Germline assignment: CDR1 DFQATT and CDR2 SNEGSKA (reference sequence). The CDR3 length is 13 residues. V shed 2 bases and J shed 8 bases, with 15 bases lying between them. CDR3 DNA: TGCAGTGCTAGAATGGGGCAGGGTCGCGGCTACACCTTC. This translates into CSARMGQGRGYTF.

V usage is TRBV24-1 and J usage is TRBJ2-5, with 9 bases identical to TRBD2. The CDR3 covers 13 residues. V lost 5 bases to trimming and J lost 3 bases; unmatched junction nucleotides: 0. CDR1 and CDR2 from the germline V gene are KGHDR and SFDVKD. The CDR3 DNA sequence: TGTGCCACCAGTGCTAGCGGGGAAGAGACCCAGTACTTC. Translation: CATSASGEETQYF.

For this clonotype: A much larger clone differs from this one at a single base, so this may be a read error. V gene TRBV11-2 combines with J gene TRBJ2-1, with D possibly TRBD1 on 6 matching bases. V lost 0 bases to trimming and J lost 16 bases, with 22 bases between them. In germline, CDR1 is SGHAT, CDR2 FQNNGV. This CDR3 spans 15 amino acids. The CDR3 sequence is CASSLESGQFALRFF. In DNA, the CDR3 is TGTGCCAGCAGCTTAGAGTCCGGACAGTTCGCATTGAGATTCTTC. Together with reference TRBV11-2 and TRBJ2-1, the CDR3 gives the full variable domain: EAGVAQSPRYKIIEKRQSVAFWCNPISGHATLYWYQQILGQGPKLLIQFQNNGVVDDSQLPKDRFSAERLKGVDSTLKIQPAKLEDSAVYLCASSLESGQFALRFFGPGTRLTVL.

This chain uses TRBV2 with TRBJ1-1, with D perhaps TRBD1 (5 bases). Trimming removed 2 bases at V and 1 base at J, with 8 bases between. Germline values: CDR1 SNHLY, CDR2 FYNNEI. The CDR3 is 14 amino acids. The CDR3 DNA is TGTGCCAGCAGTGAATGGGGCAGGAACACTGAAGCTTTCTTT. Translating it yields CASSEWGRNTEAFF.

This clonotype was recorded at least ten times. This chain uses TRBV9 with TRBJ2-3; TRBD2 agrees at 9 bases. The CDR3 runs 14 residues. Germline V gene lookup returns CDR1 SGDLS and CDR2 YYNGEE. Trimming took 1 base from V and 4 from J; bases not matched to a gene: 1. The CDR3 nucleotides are TGTGCCAGCAGCGTACTAGCGGGGCCAGATACGCAGTATTTT. This gives the protein CASSVLAGPDTQYF.

This clonotype was seen repeatedly, ten times or more. The V gene is TRBV2, the J gene TRBJ2-5, with TRBD2 matching 7 bases. Trimming cost V 6 bases and J 2 bases; bases outside gene matches: 9. CDR1 and CDR2 (germline): SNHLY, FYNNEI. This CDR3 contains 15 residues. This chain's CDR3 is CASSRGGGVQETQYF. CDR3 nucleotides: TGTGCCAGCAGCCGTGGGGGGGGGGTACAAGAGACCCAGTACTTC.

This clonotype was picked up many times. The chain employs TRBV11-2 and TRBJ2-1; 14 bases line up with TRBD2. The CDR3 covers 18 residues. J was trimmed by 0 bases and V by 5 bases; bases with no gene match: 6. Germline CDR1 and CDR2: SGHAT and FQNNGV. CDR3 nucleotides: TGTGCCAGCAGCCCGGGACTAGCGGGAGTCCTCTCCTACAATGAGCAGTTCTTC. Protein sequence: CASSPGLAGVLSYNEQFF.

V gene TRBV15 combines with J gene TRBJ2-2; possibly TRBD1 or TRBD2 for D (5 bases each). The CDR3 is 14 amino acids. CDR1 LNHNV and CDR2 YYDKDF come from the germline V gene (reference sequence). Trimming pared 8 bases from V and 1 base from J, leaving 11 bases between. CDR3 nucleotides: TGTGCCACCCATTGGGGGAGGAACACCGGGGAGCTGTTTTTT. Its translation: CATHWGRNTGELFF.

V and J are TRBV24-1 and TRBJ2-1; a possible D gene is TRBD1 (6 bases). V gave up 4 bases and J gave up 7 bases, with 10 bases separating them. The CDR3 is 13 residues long. Looked up from germline, CDR1 is KGHDR and CDR2 is SFDVKD. CDR3 region: CATSDLQGNEQFF. CDR3 DNA: TGTGCCACCAGTGACCTGCAGGGGAATGAGCAGTTCTTC.

This clonotype has at least ten counts. The chain links TRBV6-5 to TRBJ1-1; D possibly corresponds to TRBD1 (6 bases). V was pared by 6 bases and J by 6 bases, with 14 bases between. This CDR3 has 13 amino acids. Germline V lookup: CDR1 MNHEY, CDR2 SVGAGI. CDR3 sequence (DNA): TGTGCCAGCAGCCGGACAGATTATTCTGAAGCTTTCTTT. Its protein is CASSRTDYSEAFF.

This clonotype was recorded at least ten times. The V and J genes are TRBV19 and TRBJ2-5, with TRBD1 matching 11 bases. The length of the CDR3 is 14 residues. The V segment lost 8 bases and the J segment 3 bases; nucleotides outside the gene matches: 5. The V gene's germline CDR1 is LNHDA and CDR2 SQIVND (reference sequence). This chain's CDR3 is CASGQGALEETQYF. CDR3 in DNA: TGTGCCAGTGGACAGGGGGCCTTAGAAGAGACCCAGTACTTC.

There are many counts of this clonotype. This rearrangement joins TRBV9 to TRBJ1-2, with a tentative D call TRBD1 (5 bases). The germline gives CDR1 SGDLS, CDR2 YYNGEE. The CDR3 loop spans 13 amino acids. Trimming took off 0 bases at V and 8 bases at J, with 11 bases between the two ends. The DNA for the CDR3 is TGTGCCAGCAGCGTAGTGGGGCGGTCCGGCTACACCTTC. Translated: CASSVVGRSGYTF.

This clonotype came up a few times. The chain recombines TRBV15 with TRBJ1-2, with TRBD1 identical over 10 bases. In germline, CDR1 is LNHNV, CDR2 YYDKDF (reference sequence). CDR3 size: 15 residues. The V and J ends lost 5 bases and 6 bases, in that order; junction bases with no gene match: 9. The CDR3 region has the DNA TGTGCCACCAGCTCATTGACGACAGGGGGCAATGGCTACACCTTC. It is translated as CATSSLTTGGNGYTF. Filled out from reference TRBV15 and TRBJ1-2, the complete variable domain reads DAMVIQNPRYQVTQFGKPVTLSCSQTLNHNVMYWYQQKSSQAPKLLFHYYDKDFNNEADTPDNFQSRRPNTSFCFLDIRSPGLGDTAMYLCATSSLTTGGNGYTFGSGTRLTVV.

This rearrangement joins TRBV5-4 to TRBJ2-7; 10 bases fit TRBD2. J gave up 2 bases and V 3 bases, and 2 bases lay outside the gene matches. The CDR3 spans 14 residues. Germline V CDR1 and CDR2: SGHNT, YYREEE (reference sequence). CDR3 amino acids: CASSSGLATYEQYF. CDR3 bases: TGTGCCAGCAGCTCGGGACTAGCGACCTACGAGCAGTACTTC.

This clonotype was counted many times. This chain uses TRBV11-3 with TRBJ2-2; the D is unclear. The V end lost 5 bases, the J end lost 1 base, and 8 bases lay between the germline ends. The CDR3 is made up of 14 amino acids. The V gene's germline CDR1 is SGHNT and CDR2 YENEEA. Here the CDR3 DNA reads TGTGCCAGCAGCGCCCGACAGAACACCGGGGAGCTGTTTTTT. This gives the protein CASSARQNTGELFF.

The chain couples TRBV20-1 to TRBJ2-5, with 8 bases fitting TRBD1. This CDR3 is 15 amino acids long. After removal of 0 bases from V and 2 bases from J, the junction contained 5 bases not matched to a gene. CDR1 is DFQATT, CDR2 SNEGSKA, per germline (reference sequence). The CDR3 region is CSARDLGQVQETQYF. For the CDR3, the DNA is TGCAGTGCTAGAGATCTGGGACAGGTTCAAGAGACCCAGTACTTC.